The text below deals with one TCR beta chain. This sample is part of a study of cytotoxic CD8 clonotypes in ibrutinib-treated CLL. From germline, CDR1 is GTSNPN and CDR2 SVGIG (reference sequence). The CDR3 has 16 amino acids. V lost 0 bases, J lost 3 bases, and 15 bases lay in between. Libraries were prepared by immunoSEQ multiplex PCR; TCRdb keeps only in-frame clonotypes and omits some of them. The table has 200,000 to 250,000 clones, roughly 77% seen once. The J gene is TRBJ1-5, the V gene TRBV30, with D perhaps matching TRBD1 (6 bases). The specimen comprised PBMCs, sampled after 12 months of ibrutinib treatment. This clonotype was obtained from a human donor with chronic lymphocytic leukemia. CDR3 sequence (DNA): TGTGCCTGGAGTGTACGGGGCAGGGGTGCCAATCAGCCCCAGCATTTT. Amino acids: CAWSVRGRGANQPQHF.